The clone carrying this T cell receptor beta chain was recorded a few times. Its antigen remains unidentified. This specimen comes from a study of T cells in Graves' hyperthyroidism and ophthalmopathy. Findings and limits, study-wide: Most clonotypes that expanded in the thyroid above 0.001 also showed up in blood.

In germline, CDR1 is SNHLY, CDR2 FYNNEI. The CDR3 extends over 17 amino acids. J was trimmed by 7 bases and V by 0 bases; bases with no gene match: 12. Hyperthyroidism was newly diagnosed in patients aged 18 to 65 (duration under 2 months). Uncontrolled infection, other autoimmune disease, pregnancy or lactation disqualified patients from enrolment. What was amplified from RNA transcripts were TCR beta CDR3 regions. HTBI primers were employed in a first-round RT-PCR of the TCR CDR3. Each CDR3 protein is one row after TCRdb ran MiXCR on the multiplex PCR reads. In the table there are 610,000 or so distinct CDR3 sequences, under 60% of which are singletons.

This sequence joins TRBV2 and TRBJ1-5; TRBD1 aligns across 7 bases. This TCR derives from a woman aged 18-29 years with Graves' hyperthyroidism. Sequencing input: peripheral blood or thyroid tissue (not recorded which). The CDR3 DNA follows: TGTGCCAGCAGTGAAGCGCTTCTTCGACAGGGTAGGCAGCCCCAGCATTTT. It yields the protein CASSEALLRQGRQPQHF.